This TCR beta chain was recorded in a study of OX40 agonist ivuxolimab in advanced cancers. Germline V gene data show CDR1 as MGHRA and CDR2 as YSYEKL. V was trimmed by 4 bases and J by 4 bases, leaving 19 bases between them. The CDR3 is 17 amino acids. The assay was immunoSEQ multiplex PCR, and TCRdb's table has in-frame clones only and misses some. The data show approximately 70,000 clones, with roughly 88% seen just once and about 0.26% held by the top ten. The receptor was isolated from an adult with an advanced solid tumor such as melanoma, head and neck, liver or kidney cancer. The material was CD4+ or CD8+ T cells sorted from blood, obtained in a trial of the OX40 agonist ivuxolimab. The chain links TRBV4-1 to TRBJ1-4, with D unresolved. CDR3 in DNA: TGCGCCAGCAGCCCCCGAGTCGTGGTCAAGAATAATGAAAAACTGTTTTTT. Translation: CASSPRVVVKNNEKLFF.